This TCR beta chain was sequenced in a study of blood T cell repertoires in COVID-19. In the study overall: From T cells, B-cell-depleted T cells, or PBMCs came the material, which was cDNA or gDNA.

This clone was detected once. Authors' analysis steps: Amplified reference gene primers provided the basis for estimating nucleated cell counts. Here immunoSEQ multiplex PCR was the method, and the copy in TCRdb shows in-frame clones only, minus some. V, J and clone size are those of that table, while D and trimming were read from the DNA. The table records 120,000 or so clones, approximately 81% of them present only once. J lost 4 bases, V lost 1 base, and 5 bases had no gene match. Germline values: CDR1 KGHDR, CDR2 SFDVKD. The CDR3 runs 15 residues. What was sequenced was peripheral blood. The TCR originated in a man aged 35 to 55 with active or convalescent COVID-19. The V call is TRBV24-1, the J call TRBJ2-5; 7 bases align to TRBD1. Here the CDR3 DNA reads TGTGCCACCAGTGATTTCAAACAGGGGACAGAGACCCAGTACTTC. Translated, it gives CATSDFKQGTETQYF.